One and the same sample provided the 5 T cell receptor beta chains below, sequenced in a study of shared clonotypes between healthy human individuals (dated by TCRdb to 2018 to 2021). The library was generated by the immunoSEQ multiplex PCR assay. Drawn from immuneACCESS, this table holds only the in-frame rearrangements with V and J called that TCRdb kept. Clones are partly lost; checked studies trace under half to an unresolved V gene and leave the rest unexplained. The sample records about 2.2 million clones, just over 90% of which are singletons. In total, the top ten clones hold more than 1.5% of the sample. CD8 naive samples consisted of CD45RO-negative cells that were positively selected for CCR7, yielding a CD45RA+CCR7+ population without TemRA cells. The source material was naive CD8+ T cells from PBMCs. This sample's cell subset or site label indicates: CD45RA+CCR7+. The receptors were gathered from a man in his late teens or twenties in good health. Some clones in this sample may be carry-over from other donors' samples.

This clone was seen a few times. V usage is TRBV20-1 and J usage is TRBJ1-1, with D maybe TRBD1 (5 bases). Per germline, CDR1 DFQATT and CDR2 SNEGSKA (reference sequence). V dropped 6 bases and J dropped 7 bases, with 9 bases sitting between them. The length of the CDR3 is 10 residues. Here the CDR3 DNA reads TGCAGTGCCGGGGGGGTTGAAGCTTTCTTT. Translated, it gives CSAGGVEAFF.

CDR3 sequence: CASSFARGTSEGYTF. The CDR3 bases are TGTGCCAGCAGCTTTGCCCGAGGGACTTCGGAAGGCTACACCTTC. The V and J genes are TRBV5-8 and TRBJ1-2; tentative D call: TRBD1 (5 bases). The CDR3 runs 15 residues. V was pared by 2 bases and J by 8 bases, with 19 bases between. Germline assignment: CDR1 SGHTS and CDR2 YDEGEE.

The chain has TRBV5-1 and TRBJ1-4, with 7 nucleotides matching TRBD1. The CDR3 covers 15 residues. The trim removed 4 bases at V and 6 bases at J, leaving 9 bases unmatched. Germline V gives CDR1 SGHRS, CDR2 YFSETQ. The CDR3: CASSPYRGGDEKLFF. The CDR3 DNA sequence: TGCGCCAGCAGCCCGTACAGGGGTGGTGATGAAAAACTGTTTTTT.

The CDR3 DNA is TGTGCCAGCAGTTTTGTGAGTGGCGGGGGCGAGCAGTACTTC. This encodes CASSFVSGGGEQYF. This rearrangement joins TRBV28 to TRBJ2-7, with 7 nucleotides matching TRBD2. V was clipped by 3 bases and J by 6 bases; unmatched bases: 8. The germline V gene encodes CDR1 MDHEN and CDR2 SYDVKM. This CDR3 region has 14 residues. Using reference TRBV28 and TRBJ2-7 for the parts outside the CDR3, the full variable domain is DVKVTQSSRYLVKRTGEKVFLECVQDMDHENMFWYRQDPGLGLRLIYFSYDVKMKEKGDIPEGYSVSREKKERFSLILESASTNQTSMYLCASSFVSGGGEQYFGPGTRLTVT.

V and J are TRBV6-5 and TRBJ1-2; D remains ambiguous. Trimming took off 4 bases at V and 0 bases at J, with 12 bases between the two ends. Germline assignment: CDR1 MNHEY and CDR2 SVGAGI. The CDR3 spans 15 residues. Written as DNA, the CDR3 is TGTGCCAGCAGTTCTACGGGAAACTCTAACTATGGCTACACCTTC. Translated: CASSSTGNSNYGYTF.